This T cell receptor beta chain emerged from a study of T cell clones after liver transplantation. Study-level background: TCRbeta sequencing after a pre-transplant mixed lymphocyte reaction identified graft-donor-reactive clones, later tracked in post-transplant blood. General study findings and limits: Small, mixed patient groups and varying post-transplant times limit these conclusions.

Only in-frame clones appear in the TCRdb table, and some are missing; sequencing was by immunoSEQ multiplex PCR. The sample holds approximately 6,100 clones; roughly 80% are singletons and the top ten take roughly a third. The CDR3 runs 13 residues. In germline, CDR1 is SGDLS, CDR2 YYNGEE. V was trimmed by 4 bases and J by 10 bases, leaving 17 bases between them. With respect to this clone: What it binds is unknown.

Sorting of unstimulated PBMCs yielded separate CD3+CD4+ and CD3+CD8+ fractions. The J gene is TRBJ1-2, the V gene TRBV9, with D perhaps matching TRBD1 (5 bases). The source was CD8+ T cells from blood, collected before liver transplant. This clonotype was obtained from a human donor who received a liver transplant. The CDR3 coding sequence is TGTGCCAGCAGCTCCCGAGGGGTCTTCGACTACACCTTC. Translating it yields CASSSRGVFDYTF.